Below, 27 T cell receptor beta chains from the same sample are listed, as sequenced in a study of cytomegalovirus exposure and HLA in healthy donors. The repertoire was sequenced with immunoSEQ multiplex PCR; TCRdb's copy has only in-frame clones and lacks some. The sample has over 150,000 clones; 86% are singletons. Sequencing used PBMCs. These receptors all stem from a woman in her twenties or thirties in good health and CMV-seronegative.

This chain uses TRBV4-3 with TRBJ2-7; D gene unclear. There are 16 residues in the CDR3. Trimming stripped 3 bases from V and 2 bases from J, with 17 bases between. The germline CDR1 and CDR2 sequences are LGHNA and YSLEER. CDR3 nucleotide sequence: TGCGCCAGCAGCCAGACAAAAGAGGCTGACACCTACGAGCAGTACTTC. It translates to CASSQTKEADTYEQYF.

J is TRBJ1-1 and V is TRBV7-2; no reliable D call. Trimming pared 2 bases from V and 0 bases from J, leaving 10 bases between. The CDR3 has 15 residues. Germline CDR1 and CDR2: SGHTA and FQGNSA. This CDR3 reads CASSLYPKLNTEAFF. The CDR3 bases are TGTGCCAGCAGCTTATATCCTAAGCTGAACACTGAAGCTTTCTTT.

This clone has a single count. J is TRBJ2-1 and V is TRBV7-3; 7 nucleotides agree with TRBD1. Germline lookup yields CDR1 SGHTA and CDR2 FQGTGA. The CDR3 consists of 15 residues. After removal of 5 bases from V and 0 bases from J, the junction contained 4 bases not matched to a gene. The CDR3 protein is CASSETGSSYNEQFF. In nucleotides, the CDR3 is TGTGCCAGCAGCGAGACAGGGAGCTCCTACAATGAGCAGTTCTTC.

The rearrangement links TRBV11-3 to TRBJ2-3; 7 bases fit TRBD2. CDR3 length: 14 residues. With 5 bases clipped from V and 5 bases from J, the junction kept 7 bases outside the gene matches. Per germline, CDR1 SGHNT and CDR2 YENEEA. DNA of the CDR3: TGTGCCAGCAGCACCCGGACTAGTAGAGATACGCAGTATTTT. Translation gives CASSTRTSRDTQYF. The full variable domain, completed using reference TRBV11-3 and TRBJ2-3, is EAGVVQSPRYKIIEKKQPVAFWCNPISGHNTLYWYLQNLGQGPELLIRYENEEAVDDSQLPKDRFSAERLKGVDSTLKIQPAELGDSAVYLCASSTRTSRDTQYFGPGTRLTVL.

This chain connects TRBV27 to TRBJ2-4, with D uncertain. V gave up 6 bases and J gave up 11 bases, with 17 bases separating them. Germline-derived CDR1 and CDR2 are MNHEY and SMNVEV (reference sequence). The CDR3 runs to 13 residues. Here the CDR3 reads CASSPADLRFQYF. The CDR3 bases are TGTGCCAGCAGCCCCGCGGACCTCAGGTTTCAGTACTTC.

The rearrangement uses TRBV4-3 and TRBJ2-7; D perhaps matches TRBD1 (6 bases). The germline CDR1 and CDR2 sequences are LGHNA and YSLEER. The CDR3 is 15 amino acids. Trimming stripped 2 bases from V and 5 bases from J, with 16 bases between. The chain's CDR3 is CASSQTKLGANEQYF. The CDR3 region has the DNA TGCGCCAGCAGCCAAACCAAGTTGGGGGCTAACGAGCAGTACTTC.

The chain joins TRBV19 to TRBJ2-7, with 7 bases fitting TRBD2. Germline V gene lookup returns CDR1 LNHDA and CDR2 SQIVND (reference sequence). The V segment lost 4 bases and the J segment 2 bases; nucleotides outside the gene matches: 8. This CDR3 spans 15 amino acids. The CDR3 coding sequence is TGTGCCAGTAGTAGGGGCGCCGGGAGGACCTACGAGCAGTACTTC. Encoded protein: CASSRGAGRTYEQYF. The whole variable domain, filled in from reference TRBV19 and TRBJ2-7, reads DGGITQSPKYLFRKEGQNVTLSCEQNLNHDAMYWYRQDPGQGLRLIYYSQIVNDFQKGDIAEGYSVSREKKESFPLTVTSAQKNPTAFYLCASSRGAGRTYEQYFGPGTRLTVT.

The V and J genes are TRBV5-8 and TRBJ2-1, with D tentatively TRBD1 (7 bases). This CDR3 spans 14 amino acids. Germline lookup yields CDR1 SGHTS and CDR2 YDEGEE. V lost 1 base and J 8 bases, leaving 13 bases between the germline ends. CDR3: CASSLRPGGHEQFF. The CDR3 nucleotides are TGTGCCAGCAGCTTGAGGCCAGGGGGGCATGAGCAGTTCTTC.

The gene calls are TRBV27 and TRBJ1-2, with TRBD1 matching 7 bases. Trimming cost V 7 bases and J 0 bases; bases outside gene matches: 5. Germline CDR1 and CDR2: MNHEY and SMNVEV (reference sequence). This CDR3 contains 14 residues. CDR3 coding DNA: TGTGCCAGCAACCCGGACAGGACTAACTATGGCTACACCTTC. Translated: CASNPDRTNYGYTF.

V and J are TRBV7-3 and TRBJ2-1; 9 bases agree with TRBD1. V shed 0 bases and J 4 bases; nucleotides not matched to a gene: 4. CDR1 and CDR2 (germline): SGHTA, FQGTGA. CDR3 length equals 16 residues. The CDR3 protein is CASSLTGTGYYNEQFF. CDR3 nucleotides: TGTGCCAGCAGCTTAACCGGGACAGGGTATTACAATGAGCAGTTCTTC. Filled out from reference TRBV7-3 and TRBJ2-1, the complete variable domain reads GAGVSQTPSNKVTEKGKYVELRCDPISGHTALYWYRQSLGQGPEFLIYFQGTGAADDSGLPNDRFFAVRPEGSVSTLKIQRTERGDSAVYLCASSLTGTGYYNEQFFGPGTRLTVL.

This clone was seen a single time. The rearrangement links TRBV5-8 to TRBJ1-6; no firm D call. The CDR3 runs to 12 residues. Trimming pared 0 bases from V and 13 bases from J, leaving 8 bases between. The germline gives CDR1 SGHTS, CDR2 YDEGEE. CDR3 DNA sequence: TGTGCCAGCAGCTTGGCCGAGTTGCCCCTCCACTTT. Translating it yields CASSLAELPLHF.

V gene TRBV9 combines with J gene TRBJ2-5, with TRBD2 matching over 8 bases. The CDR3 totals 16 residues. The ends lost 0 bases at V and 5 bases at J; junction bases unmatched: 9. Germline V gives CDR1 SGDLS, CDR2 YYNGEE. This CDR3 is CASSVERERGFETQYF. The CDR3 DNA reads TGTGCCAGCAGCGTAGAGCGGGAGAGGGGTTTTGAGACCCAGTACTTC.

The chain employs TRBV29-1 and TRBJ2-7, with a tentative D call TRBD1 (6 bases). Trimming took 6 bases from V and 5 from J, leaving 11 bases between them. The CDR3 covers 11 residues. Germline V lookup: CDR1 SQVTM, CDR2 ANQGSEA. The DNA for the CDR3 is TGCAGCGTCTCACAGGGTGACGAGCAGTACTTC. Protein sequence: CSVSQGDEQYF.

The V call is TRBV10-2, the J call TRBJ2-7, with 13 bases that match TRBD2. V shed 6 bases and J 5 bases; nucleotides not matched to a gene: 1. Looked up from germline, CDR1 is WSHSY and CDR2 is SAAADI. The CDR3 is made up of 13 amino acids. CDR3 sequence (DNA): TGCGCCAGCAGGGGACTAGCGGGGCACGAGCAGTACTTC. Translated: CASRGLAGHEQYF.

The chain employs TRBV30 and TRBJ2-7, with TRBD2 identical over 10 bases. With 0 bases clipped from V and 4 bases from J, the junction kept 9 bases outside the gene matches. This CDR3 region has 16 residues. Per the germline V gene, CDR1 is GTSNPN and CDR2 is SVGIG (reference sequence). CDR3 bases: TGTGCCTGGAGTGTTTCTAGCGGGAGAGCAGGATACGAGCAGTACTTC. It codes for CAWSVSSGRAGYEQYF.

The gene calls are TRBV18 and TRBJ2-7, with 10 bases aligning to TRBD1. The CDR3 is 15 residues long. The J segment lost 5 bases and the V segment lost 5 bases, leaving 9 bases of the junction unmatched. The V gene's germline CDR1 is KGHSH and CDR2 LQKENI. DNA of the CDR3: TGTGCCAGCTCAGCAAACCGGGACAGGGGCCACGAGCAGTACTTC. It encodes CASSANRDRGHEQYF.

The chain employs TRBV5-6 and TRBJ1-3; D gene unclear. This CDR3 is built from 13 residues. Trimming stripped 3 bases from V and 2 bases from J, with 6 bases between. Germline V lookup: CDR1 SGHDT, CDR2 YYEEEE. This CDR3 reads CASSYGTGNTIYF. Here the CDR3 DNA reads TGTGCCAGCAGCTACGGAACTGGAAACACCATATATTTT.

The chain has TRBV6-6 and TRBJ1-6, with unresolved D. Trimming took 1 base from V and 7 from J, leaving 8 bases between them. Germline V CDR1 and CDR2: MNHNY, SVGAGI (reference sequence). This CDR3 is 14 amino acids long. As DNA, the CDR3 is TGTGCCAGCAGTTACTTTCCGGGAAATTCACCCCTCCACTTT. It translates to CASSYFPGNSPLHF.

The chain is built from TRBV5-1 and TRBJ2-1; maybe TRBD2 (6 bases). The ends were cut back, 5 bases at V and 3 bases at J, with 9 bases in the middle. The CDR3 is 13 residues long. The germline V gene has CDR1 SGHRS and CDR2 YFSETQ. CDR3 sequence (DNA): TGCGCCAGCAGTCCGGAGGGCTACAATGAGCAGTTCTTC. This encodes CASSPEGYNEQFF. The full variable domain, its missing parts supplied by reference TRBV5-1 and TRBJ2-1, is KAGVTQTPRYLIKTRGQQVTLSCSPISGHRSVSWYQQTPGQGLQFLFEYFSETQRNKGNFPGRFSGRQFSNSRSEMNVSTLELGDSALYLCASSPEGYNEQFFGPGTRLTVL.

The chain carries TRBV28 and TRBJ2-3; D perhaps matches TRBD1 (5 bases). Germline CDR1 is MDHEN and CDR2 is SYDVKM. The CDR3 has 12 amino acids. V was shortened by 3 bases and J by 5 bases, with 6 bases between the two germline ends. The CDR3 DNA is TGTGCCAGCAGTTTCAGGGTAGATACGCAGTATTTT. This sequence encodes CASSFRVDTQYF.

The CDR3 loop is CASSLGWGGNQPQHF. CDR3 nucleotides: TGTGCCAGCAGCTTAGGGTGGGGGGGTAATCAGCCCCAGCATTTT. The chain links TRBV7-9 to TRBJ1-5, with a possible D match to TRBD1 (5 bases). The CDR3 totals 15 residues. Germline lookup yields CDR1 SEHNR and CDR2 FQNEAQ (reference sequence). Between the trimmed V and J ends, which lost 1 base and 4 bases, there was a span of 11 bases.

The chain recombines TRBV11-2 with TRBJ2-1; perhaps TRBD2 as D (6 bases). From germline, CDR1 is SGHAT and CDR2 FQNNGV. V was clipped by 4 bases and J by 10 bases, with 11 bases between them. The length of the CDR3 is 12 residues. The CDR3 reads CASSSGLREQFF. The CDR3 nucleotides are TGTGCCAGCAGCTCCGGACTACGGGAGCAGTTCTTC. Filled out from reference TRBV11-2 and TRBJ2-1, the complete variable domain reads EAGVAQSPRYKIIEKRQSVAFWCNPISGHATLYWYQQILGQGPKLLIQFQNNGVVDDSQLPKDRFSAERLKGVDSTLKIQPAKLEDSAVYLCASSSGLREQFFGPGTRLTVL.

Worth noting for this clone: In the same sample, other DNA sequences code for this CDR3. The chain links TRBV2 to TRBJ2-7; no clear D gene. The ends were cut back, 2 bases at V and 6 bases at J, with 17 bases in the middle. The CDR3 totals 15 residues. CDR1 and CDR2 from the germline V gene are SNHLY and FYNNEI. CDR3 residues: CASSEPRTILLEQYF. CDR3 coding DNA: TGTGCCAGCAGTGAACCCCGCACAATTCTCCTCGAGCAGTACTTC. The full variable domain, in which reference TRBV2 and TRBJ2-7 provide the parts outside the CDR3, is EPEVTQTPSHQVTQMGQEVILRCVPISNHLYFYWYRQILGQKVEFLVSFYNNEISEKSEIFDDQFSVERPDGSNFTLKIRSTKLEDSAMYFCASSEPRTILLEQYFGPGTRLTVT.

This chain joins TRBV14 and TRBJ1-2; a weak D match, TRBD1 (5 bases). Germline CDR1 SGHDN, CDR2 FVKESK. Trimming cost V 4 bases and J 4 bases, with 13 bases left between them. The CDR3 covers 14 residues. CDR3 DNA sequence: TGTGCCAGCAGCCGGCCCGGGGCCCCCTATGGCTACACCTTC. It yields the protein CASSRPGAPYGYTF.

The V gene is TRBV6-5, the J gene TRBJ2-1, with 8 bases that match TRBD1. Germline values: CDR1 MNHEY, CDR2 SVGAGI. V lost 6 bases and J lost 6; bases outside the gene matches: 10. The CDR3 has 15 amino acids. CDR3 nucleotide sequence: TGTGCCAGCAGACTCGGGACAGGTAATACCAATGAGCAGTTCTTC. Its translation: CASRLGTGNTNEQFF.

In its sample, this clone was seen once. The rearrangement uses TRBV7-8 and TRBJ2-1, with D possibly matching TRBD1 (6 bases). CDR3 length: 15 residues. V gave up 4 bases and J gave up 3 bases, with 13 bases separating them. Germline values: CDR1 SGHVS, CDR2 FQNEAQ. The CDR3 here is CASSSGTQGYNEQFF. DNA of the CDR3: TGTGCCAGCAGCTCCGGGACACAAGGCTACAATGAGCAGTTCTTC.

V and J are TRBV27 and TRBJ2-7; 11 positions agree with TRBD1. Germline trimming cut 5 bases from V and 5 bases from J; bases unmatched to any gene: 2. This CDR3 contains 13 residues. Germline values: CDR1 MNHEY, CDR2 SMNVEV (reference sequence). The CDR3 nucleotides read TGTGCCAGCAGTGCGGACAGGGGGCACGAGCAGTACTTC. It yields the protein CASSADRGHEQYF.